The 22 T cell receptor beta chains below all came from one sample that was sequenced in a study of PD-1 blockade in classical Hodgkin lymphoma. Sequenced by immunoSEQ multiplex PCR; TCRdb stores in-frame clones only, minus some. The sample gives roughly 81,000 clones, about 93% of which show up once; approximately 2.6% is in the top ten. Following autologous stem cell transplantation, relapse occurred in every patient, and exposure to brentuximab vedotin varied. This specimen consisted of peripheral blood mononuclear cells (PBMCs), obtained before the second cycle of nivolumab. Receptors originate from a human donor with classical Hodgkin lymphoma.

The chain uses TRBV28 and TRBJ1-3; 8 bases agree with TRBD1. The CDR3 sequence is 15 residues long. The germline V gene has CDR1 MDHEN and CDR2 SYDVKM. V shed 4 bases, J shed 2 bases, and the junction held 4 bases outside the gene matches. The CDR3 is CASSSIQGAGNTIYF. The CDR3 nucleotides are TGTGCCAGCAGTTCAATACAGGGGGCTGGAAACACCATATATTTT. The variable domain in full, with the rest retrieved from reference TRBV28 and TRBJ1-3, is DVKVTQSSRYLVKRTGEKVFLECVQDMDHENMFWYRQDPGLGLRLIYFSYDVKMKEKGDIPEGYSVSREKKERFSLILESASTNQTSMYLCASSSIQGAGNTIYFGEGSWLTVV.

This chain links TRBV28 with TRBJ1-3; 9 bases match TRBD1. The CDR3 sequence is 17 residues long. Germline assignment: CDR1 MDHEN and CDR2 SYDVKM. The V and J ends lost 2 bases and 2 bases, in that order; junction bases with no gene match: 7. The CDR3 protein is CASSLISYRGPGNTIYF. The CDR3 DNA follows: TGTGCCAGCAGTTTAATCTCTTACAGGGGGCCTGGAAACACCATATATTTT.

The chain carries TRBV4-1 and TRBJ2-3; 9 bases match TRBD1. The CDR3 extends over 15 amino acids. V trimming: 5 bases; J trimming: 2 bases; junction bases outside the gene matches: 5. Germline-derived CDR1 and CDR2 are MGHRA and YSYEKL. This CDR3 is CASSNRGRDTDTQYF. The CDR3 nucleotides read TGCGCCAGCAGCAACAGGGGGCGAGACACAGATACGCAGTATTTT.

The chain recombines TRBV7-9 with TRBJ2-3, with D unclear. V was trimmed by 3 bases and J by 0 bases, leaving 4 bases between them. The CDR3 has 13 residues. Germline assignment: CDR1 SEHNR and CDR2 FQNEAQ (reference sequence). CDR3 sequence reads: CASSFSSTDTQYF. The CDR3 DNA reads as TGTGCCAGCAGCTTCAGTAGCACAGATACGCAGTATTTT.

V is TRBV5-6 and J is TRBJ2-4; D possibly matches TRBD1 or TRBD2 (6 bases each). The CDR3 loop spans 14 amino acids. Trimming cost V 3 bases and J 3 bases, with 10 bases left between them. Germline V gene sequence: CDR1 SGHDT, CDR2 YYEEEE. CDR3 in amino acids: CASSYKGGKNIQYF. The CDR3, as DNA: TGTGCCAGCAGCTACAAGGGGGGCAAAAACATTCAGTACTTC.

The chain recombines TRBV6-6 with TRBJ2-7; 9 nucleotides match TRBD1. CDR3 length: 15 amino acids. The junction had 12 bases not matched to a gene; V was cut back by 7 bases and J by 5 bases. The germline CDR1 and CDR2 sequences are MNHNY and SVGAGI (reference sequence). CDR3 DNA: TGTGCCAGCAAGGCCGGGACAGGGAATGTTAACGAGCAGTACTTC. Residues: CASKAGTGNVNEQYF.

This chain links TRBV7-9 with TRBJ1-3, with 9 bases matching TRBD1. Germline values: CDR1 SEHNR, CDR2 FQNEAQ (reference sequence). The CDR3 runs 14 residues. The trim removed 4 bases at V and 4 bases at J, leaving 2 bases unmatched. The CDR3 region is CASSSGTGGNTIYF. The CDR3 DNA reads as TGTGCCAGCAGCTCCGGGACAGGGGGAAACACCATATATTTT.

This chain uses TRBV6-1 with TRBJ2-5, with a possible D match to TRBD2 (6 bases). Deletions cut 8 bases from V and 7 bases from J, with 20 bases between. This CDR3 region has 14 residues. Per the germline V gene, CDR1 is MNHNS and CDR2 is SASEGT. CDR3 coding DNA: TGTGCCAGCGGTGGGGACGGCGGAGGGCTGACCCAGTACTTC. Its translation is CASGGDGGGLTQYF.

This chain uses TRBV6-6 with TRBJ2-2, with 8 bases that match TRBD1. V trimming: 5 bases; J trimming: 6 bases; junction bases outside the gene matches: 5. Germline CDR1 and CDR2: MNHNY and SVGAGI (reference sequence). This CDR3 is built from 14 residues. CDR3 nucleotides: TGTGCCAGCAGTCCCGGGACAGGCGCCGGGGAGCTGTTTTTT. Its protein is CASSPGTGAGELFF.

Details on this clone: Its ends do not fully match the called genes, so a read error is possible. The V gene is TRBV6-6, the J gene TRBJ2-1; 11 positions agree with TRBD2. Germline CDR1 and CDR2: MNHNY and SVGAGI (reference sequence). There are 15 residues in the CDR3. CDR3 protein: CASSYSELAGDTRVF. CDR3 coding DNA: TGTGCCAGCAGTTACTCGGAACTAGCGGGAGATACGAGGGTCTTC.

This chain uses TRBV29-1 with TRBJ1-4, with 11 bases fitting TRBD1. V dropped 6 bases and J dropped 5; count of bases not matched to a gene: 8. This CDR3 is built from 15 residues. Germline CDR1 and CDR2: SQVTM and ANQGSEA. CDR3 region: CSVRTGGNANEKLFF. CDR3 coding DNA: TGCAGCGTCCGGACAGGGGGCAATGCGAATGAAAAACTGTTTTTT.

The chain combines TRBV30 with TRBJ1-5; TRBD1 matches at 7 bases. CDR1 is GTSNPN, CDR2 SVGIG, per germline (reference sequence). V was pared by 1 base and J by 7 bases, with 7 bases of the junction left unmatched. The CDR3 is made up of 14 amino acids. CDR3 sequence reads: CAWSADTGEQPQHF. DNA of the CDR3: TGTGCCTGGAGTGCGGATACAGGGGAACAGCCCCAGCATTTT. Variable domain in full (rest from reference TRBV30 and TRBJ1-5): SQTIHQWPATLVQPVGSPLSLECTVEGTSNPNLYWYRQAAGRGLQLLFYSVGIGQISSEVPQNLSASRPQDRQFILSSKKLLLSDSGFYLCAWSADTGEQPQHFGDGTRLSIL.

The chain combines TRBV2 with TRBJ1-5; 12 bases fit TRBD1. The germline V gene has CDR1 SNHLY and CDR2 FYNNEI. The CDR3 is 14 amino acids. With V trimmed by 9 bases and J by 6 bases, 6 bases remained unmatched. CDR3 bases: TGTGCCAGTCGTCCGGGACAGGGGGCTCAGCCCCAGCATTTT. This gives the protein CASRPGQGAQPQHF.

This clone was recorded once. The CDR3 loop reads CASTGLAGEDTQYF. CDR3 nucleotides: TGCGCCAGCACCGGACTAGCGGGAGAGGATACGCAGTATTTT. The chain employs TRBV5-1 and TRBJ2-3; TRBD2 matches at 13 bases. Germline V gene data show CDR1 as SGHRS and CDR2 as YFSETQ. The CDR3 has 14 amino acids. V lost 6 bases, J lost 6 bases, and 4 bases stayed unmatched.

The chain has TRBV18 and TRBJ2-7; D could derive from TRBD1 or TRBD2 (5 bases each). Germline V gives CDR1 KGHSH, CDR2 LQKENI. V was cut by 3 bases and J by 6 bases, with 12 bases left in between. The CDR3 spans 13 residues. The chain's CDR3 is CASSPREKSEQYF. In DNA form, the CDR3 reads TGTGCCAGCTCACCCAGGGAGAAGAGCGAGCAGTACTTC.

Remarks on this clone: A read error may produce the germline difference seen at one junction end. The CDR3 loop reads CSTSGQETQYF. The DNA for the CDR3 is TGCAGTACTAGCGGTCAAGAGACCCAGTACTTC. This chain connects TRBV20-1 to TRBJ2-5; 8 positions match TRBD2. This CDR3 region has 11 residues. Looked up from germline, CDR1 is DFQATT and CDR2 is SNEGSKA (reference sequence).

V is TRBV5-4 and J is TRBJ2-5; D uncertain. V gave up 1 base and J gave up 2 bases, with 9 bases separating them. The CDR3 has 14 residues. Germline CDR1 and CDR2: SGHNT and YYREEE (reference sequence). The CDR3: CASSLRAPQETQYF. In nucleotides, the CDR3 is TGTGCCAGCAGCTTGAGGGCACCGCAAGAGACCCAGTACTTC.

The CDR3 DNA reads as TGTGCCAGCAGCTTAGACCTGGGCCGAGGGGAGACCCAGTACTTC. Protein product: CASSLDLGRGETQYF. The gene calls are TRBV7-9 and TRBJ2-5; possible D gene TRBD2, 5 bases. The CDR3 totals 15 residues. V was trimmed by 1 base and J by 5 bases, leaving 14 bases between them. CDR1 is SEHNR, CDR2 FQNEAQ, per germline (reference sequence). Based on the CDR3 plus reference TRBV7-9 and TRBJ2-5, the full variable domain is DTGVSQNPRHKITKRGQNVTFRCDPISEHNRLYWYRQTLGQGPEFLTYFQNEAQLEKSRLLSDRFSAERPKGSFSTLEIQRTEQGDSAMYLCASSLDLGRGETQYFGPGTRLLVL.

This chain uses TRBV13 with TRBJ1-1; 9 nucleotides agree with TRBD1. The J segment lost 1 base and the V segment lost 4 bases, leaving 10 bases of the junction unmatched. There are 17 residues in the CDR3. The germline V gene encodes CDR1 PRHDT and CDR2 FYEKMQ (reference sequence). The chain's CDR3 is CASSSGGTGKRNTEAFF. Written as DNA, the CDR3 is TGTGCCAGCAGCTCAGGGGGGACAGGGAAGAGGAACACTGAAGCTTTCTTT.

This rearrangement joins TRBV5-6 to TRBJ2-5; unclear D gene. The germline V gene has CDR1 SGHDT and CDR2 YYEEEE. The length of the CDR3 is 13 residues. The V and J ends lost 2 bases and 2 bases respectively, with 7 bases between them. CDR3 nucleotides: TGTGCCAGCAGCTTAGGCGTTCAAGAGACCCAGTACTTC. It yields the protein CASSLGVQETQYF. Based on the CDR3 plus reference TRBV5-6 and TRBJ2-5, the full variable domain is DAGVTQSPTHLIKTRGQQVTLRCSPKSGHDTVSWYQQALGQGPQFIFQYYEEEERQRGNFPDRFSGHQFPNYSSELNVNALLLGDSALYLCASSLGVQETQYFGPGTRLLVL.

This clone has just a few counts. The chain couples TRBV11-2 to TRBJ1-2; D is perhaps TRBD1 (6 bases). V was pared by 0 bases and J by 0 bases, with 8 bases between. This CDR3 has 15 residues. The germline V gene encodes CDR1 SGHAT and CDR2 FQNNGV. The CDR3 nucleotides are TGTGCCAGCAGCTTAGAGCAGGGGCCTAACTATGGCTACACCTTC. This gives the protein CASSLEQGPNYGYTF.

This clone was counted between two and nine times. The chain links TRBV28 to TRBJ1-1; weak D call: TRBD1 (5 bases). The V end lost 6 bases, the J end lost 6 bases, and 14 bases lay between the germline ends. CDR3 length: 13 residues. Germline V gene sequence: CDR1 MDHEN, CDR2 SYDVKM. The CDR3: CASSPQGASEAFF. The CDR3 DNA reads TGTGCCAGCAGCCCCCAAGGGGCCTCTGAAGCTTTCTTT.